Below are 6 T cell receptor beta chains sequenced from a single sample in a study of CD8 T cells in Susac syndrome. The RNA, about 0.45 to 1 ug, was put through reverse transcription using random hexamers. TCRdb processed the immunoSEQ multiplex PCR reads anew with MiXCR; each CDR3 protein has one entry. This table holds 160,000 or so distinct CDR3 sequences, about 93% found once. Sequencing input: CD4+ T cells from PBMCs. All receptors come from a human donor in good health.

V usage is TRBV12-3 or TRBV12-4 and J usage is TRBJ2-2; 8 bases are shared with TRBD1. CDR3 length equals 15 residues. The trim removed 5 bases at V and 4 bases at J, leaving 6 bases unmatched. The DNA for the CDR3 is TGTGCCAGCAGTACTATCGGACAGGGCACCGGGGAGCTGTTTTTT. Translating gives CASSTIGQGTGELFF.

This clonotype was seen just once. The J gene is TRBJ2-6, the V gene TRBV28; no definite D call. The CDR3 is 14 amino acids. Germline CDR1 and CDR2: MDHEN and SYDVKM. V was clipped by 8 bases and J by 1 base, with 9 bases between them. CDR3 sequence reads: CASRTRSGANVLTF. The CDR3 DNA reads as TGTGCCAGCCGCACCCGTTCTGGGGCCAACGTCCTGACTTTC. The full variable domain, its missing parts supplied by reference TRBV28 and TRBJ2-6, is DVKVTQSSRYLVKRTGEKVFLECVQDMDHENMFWYRQDPGLGLRLIYFSYDVKMKEKGDIPEGYSVSREKKERFSLILESASTNQTSMYLCASRTRSGANVLTFGAGSRLTVL.

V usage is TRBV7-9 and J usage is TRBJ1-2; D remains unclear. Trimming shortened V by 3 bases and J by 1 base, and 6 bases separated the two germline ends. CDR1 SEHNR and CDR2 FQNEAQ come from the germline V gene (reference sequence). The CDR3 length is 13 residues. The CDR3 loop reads CASSFELNYGYTF. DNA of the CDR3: TGTGCCAGCAGCTTCGAACTTAACTATGGCTACACCTTC.

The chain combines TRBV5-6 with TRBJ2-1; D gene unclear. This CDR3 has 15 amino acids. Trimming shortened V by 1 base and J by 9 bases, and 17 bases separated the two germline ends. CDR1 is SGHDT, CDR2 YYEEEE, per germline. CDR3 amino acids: CASSLLELRLTEQFF. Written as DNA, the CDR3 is TGTGCCAGCAGCTTGTTAGAATTACGGTTGACTGAGCAGTTCTTC.

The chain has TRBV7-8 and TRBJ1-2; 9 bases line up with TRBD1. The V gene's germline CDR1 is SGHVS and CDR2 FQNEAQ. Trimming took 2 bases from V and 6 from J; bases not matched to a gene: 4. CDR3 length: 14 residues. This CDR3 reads CASSLNRDRDGYTF. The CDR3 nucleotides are TGTGCCAGCAGCTTAAACCGGGACAGGGATGGCTACACCTTC.

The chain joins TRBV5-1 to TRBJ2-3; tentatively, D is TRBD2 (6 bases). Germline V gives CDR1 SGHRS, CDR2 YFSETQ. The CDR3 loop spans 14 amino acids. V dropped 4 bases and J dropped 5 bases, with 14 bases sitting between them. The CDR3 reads CASSPWTGGDTQYF. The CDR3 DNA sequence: TGCGCCAGCAGCCCTTGGACCGGGGGAGATACGCAGTATTTT. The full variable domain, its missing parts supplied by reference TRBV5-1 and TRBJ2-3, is KAGVTQTPRYLIKTRGQQVTLSCSPISGHRSVSWYQQTPGQGLQFLFEYFSETQRNKGNFPGRFSGRQFSNSRSEMNVSTLELGDSALYLCASSPWTGGDTQYFGPGTRLTVL.